Described below is a single TCR beta chain sequence and its context. The sample comes from a study of blood T cell repertoires in COVID-19. Overall study: T cells, B-cell-depleted T cells, or PBMCs provided the cDNA or gDNA that served as material.

Original analysis: From reference gene primer amplification, estimates of nucleated cell counts were derived. Only in-frame clones appear in the TCRdb table, and some are missing; sequencing was by immunoSEQ multiplex PCR. That table furnishes V, J and clone size, whereas the DNA furnished D and trimming. The table has about 190,000 clones, about three quarters seen once; the top ten hold around 2.8%. Germline CDR1 reads MDHEN; CDR2 reads SYDVKM. V lost 4 bases and J lost 5, with 12 bases in between. This CDR3 is built from 15 residues. The TCR was taken from a woman of 80 years or more with active or convalescent COVID-19. The chain is built from TRBV28 and TRBJ1-6, with D possibly being TRBD1 (5 bases). The sequenced material came from peripheral blood. This CDR3 reads CASSWTRLNNSPLHF. For the CDR3, the DNA is TGTGCCAGCAGTTGGACAAGGCTAAATAATTCACCCCTCCACTTT. Combining the CDR3 with reference TRBV28 and TRBJ1-6 gives the whole variable domain DVKVTQSSRYLVKRTGEKVFLECVQDMDHENMFWYRQDPGLGLRLIYFSYDVKMKEKGDIPEGYSVSREKKERFSLILESASTNQTSMYLCASSWTRLNNSPLHFGNGTRLTVT.